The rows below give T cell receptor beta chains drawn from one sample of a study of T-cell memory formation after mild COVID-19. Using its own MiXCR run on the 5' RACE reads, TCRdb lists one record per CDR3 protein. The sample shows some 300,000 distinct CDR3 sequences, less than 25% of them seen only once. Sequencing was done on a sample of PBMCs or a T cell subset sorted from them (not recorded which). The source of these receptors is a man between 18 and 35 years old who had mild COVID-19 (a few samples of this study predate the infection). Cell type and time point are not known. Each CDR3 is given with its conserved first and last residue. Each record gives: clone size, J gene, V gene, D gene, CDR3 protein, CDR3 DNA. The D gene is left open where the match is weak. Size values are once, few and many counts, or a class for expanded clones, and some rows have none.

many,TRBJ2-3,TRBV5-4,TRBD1,CASSVQGATDTQYF,TGTGCCAGCAGCGTACAGGGGGCCACAGATACGCAGTATTTT
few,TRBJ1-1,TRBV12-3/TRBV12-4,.,CASSLALRHEAFF,TGTGCCAGCAGTTTAGCCCTACGGCACGAAGCTTTCTTT
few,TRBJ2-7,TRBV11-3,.,CATKTGRIGEQYF,TGTGCCACCAAAACAGGACGGATAGGTGAGCAGTACTTC
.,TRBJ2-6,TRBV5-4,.,CASKGSGANVLTF,TGTGCCAGCAAGGGCTCCGGGGCCAACGTCCTGACTTTC
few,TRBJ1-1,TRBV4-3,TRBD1,CASSHSDRGSTEAFF,TGCGCCAGCAGCCATTCTGACAGGGGGTCCACTGAAGCTTTCTTT
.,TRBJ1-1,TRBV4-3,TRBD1,CASSPDTIMGTANTEAFF,TGCGCCAGCAGCCCGGATACGATTATGGGGACAGCGAACACTGAAGCTTTCTTT
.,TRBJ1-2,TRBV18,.,CASSPDYGYTF,TGTGCCAGCTCACCAGATTATGGCTACACCTTC
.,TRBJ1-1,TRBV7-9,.,CASIGVGTEAFF,TGTGCCAGCATTGGGGTTGGGACTGAAGCTTTCTTT
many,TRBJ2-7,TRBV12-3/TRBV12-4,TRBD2,CASSSRSSAGSSYEQYF,TGTGCCAGCAGTTCCCGATCCTCAGCGGGGAGCTCCTACGAGCAGTACTTC
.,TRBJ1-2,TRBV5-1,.,CASSLALTGIFYGYTF,TGCGCCAGCAGCTTGGCACTGACGGGAATCTTCTATGGCTACACCTTC
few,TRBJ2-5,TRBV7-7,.,CASSLVGSGAETQYF,TGTGCCAGCAGCTTAGTTGGTAGCGGTGCGGAGACCCAGTACTTC
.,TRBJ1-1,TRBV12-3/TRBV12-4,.,CASSSWGIAEAFF,TGTGCCAGCAGCTCCTGGGGTATCGCTGAAGCTTTCTTT
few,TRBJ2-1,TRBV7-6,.,CASSLEAPGSSSYNEQFF,TGTGCCAGCAGCTTAGAAGCCCCGGGATCGAGCTCCTACAATGAGCAGTTCTTC
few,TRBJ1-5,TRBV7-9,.,CASSKKGENQPQHF,TGTGCCAGCAGCAAGAAGGGGGAAAATCAGCCCCAGCATTTT
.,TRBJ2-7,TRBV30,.,CAWSVRMGYEQYF,TGTGCCTGGAGTGTACGAATGGGCTACGAGCAGTACTTC
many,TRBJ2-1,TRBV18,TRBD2,CASAGTSGEYREQFF,TGTGCCAGCGCCGGGACTAGCGGGGAATATCGTGAGCAGTTCTTC
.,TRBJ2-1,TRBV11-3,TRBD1,CASSTRQGLSNEQFF,TGTGCCAGCAGCACCCGACAGGGTCTGTCCAATGAGCAGTTCTTC
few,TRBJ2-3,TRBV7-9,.,CASSLGDRVTDTQYF,TGTGCCAGCAGCTTGGGTGATCGGGTCACAGATACGCAGTATTTT
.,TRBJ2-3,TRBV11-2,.,CASSLGLGGAADTQYF,TGTGCCAGCAGCTTAGGGTTAGGGGGGGCCGCAGATACGCAGTATTTT
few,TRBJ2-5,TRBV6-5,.,CASSYPGRETQYF,TGTGCCAGCAGTTACCCCGGCCGGGAGACCCAGTACTTC
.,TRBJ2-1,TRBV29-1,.,CSVPPHNEQFF,TGCAGCGTTCCCCCGCACAATGAGCAGTTCTTC
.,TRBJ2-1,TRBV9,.,CASGGGEQFF,TGTGCCAGCGGTGGAGGTGAGCAGTTCTTC
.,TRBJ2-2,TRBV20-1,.,CSAQGQNTGELFF,TGCAGTGCTCAGGGCCAGAACACCGGGGAGCTGTTTTTT
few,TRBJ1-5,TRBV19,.,CASSTMGSNQPQHF,TGTGCCAGTAGTACCATGGGGAGCAATCAGCCCCAGCATTTT
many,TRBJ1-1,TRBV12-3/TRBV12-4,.,CASSPHGASNTEAFF,TGTGCCAGCAGTCCCCACGGGGCCTCGAACACTGAAGCTTTCTTT
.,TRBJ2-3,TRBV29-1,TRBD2,CSVRGGNTQYF,TGCAGCGTCCGCGGGGGAAATACGCAGTATTTT
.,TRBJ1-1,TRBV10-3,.,CAISRETEAFF,TGTGCCATCAGCAGGGAGACTGAAGCTTTCTTT
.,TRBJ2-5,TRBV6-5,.,CASSYYFSGTQYF,TGTGCCAGCAGTTACTACTTCTCTGGGACCCAGTACTTC
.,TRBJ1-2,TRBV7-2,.,CASTQTANYGYTF,TGTGCCAGCACCCAGACGGCGAACTATGGCTACACCTTC
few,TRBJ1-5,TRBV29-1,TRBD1,CSAGTGDRQPQHF,TGCAGCGCAGGGACAGGGGATCGTCAGCCCCAGCATTTT
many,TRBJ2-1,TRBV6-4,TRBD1,CASSNRGDEQFF,TGTGCCAGCAGCAACAGGGGAGATGAGCAGTTCTTC
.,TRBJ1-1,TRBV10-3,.,CAINSGTTEAFF,TGTGCCATCAATAGTGGAACCACTGAAGCTTTCTTT
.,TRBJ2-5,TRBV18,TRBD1,CASSPGTGTETQYF,TGTGCCAGCTCTCCCGGGACAGGGACGGAGACCCAGTACTTC
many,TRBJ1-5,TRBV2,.,CASRVEGNQPQHF,TGTGCCAGCAGGGTAGAGGGCAATCAGCCCCAGCATTTT
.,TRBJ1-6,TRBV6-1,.,CASSEEKVGNSPLHF,TGTGCCAGCAGTGAAGAGAAAGTCGGTAATTCACCCCTCCACTTT
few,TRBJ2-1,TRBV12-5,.,CASGLVLNRSYNEQFF,TGTGCTAGTGGTTTGGTACTGAATCGCTCCTACAATGAGCAGTTCTTC
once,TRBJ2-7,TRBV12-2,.,CASRLTRDASSYEQYF,TGTGCAAGTCGCTTAACCCGGGACGCTAGCTCCTACGAGCAGTACTTC
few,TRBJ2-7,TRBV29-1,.,CSVAGGEREQYF,TGCAGCGTTGCCGGGGGAGAGAGGGAGCAGTACTTC
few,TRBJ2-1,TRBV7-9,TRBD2,CASRSGLAGDHYNEQFF,TGTGCCAGCAGGAGCGGGCTAGCGGGGGATCATTACAATGAGCAGTTCTTC
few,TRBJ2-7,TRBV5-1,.,CASREQISYEQYF,TGCGCCAGCAGGGAACAGATCTCCTACGAGCAGTACTTC
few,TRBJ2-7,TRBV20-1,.,CSAAAGGVFEQYF,TGCAGTGCTGCGGCGGGTGGGGTTTTCGAGCAGTACTTC
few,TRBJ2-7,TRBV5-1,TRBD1,CASSAGTGAYEQYF,TGCGCCAGCAGCGCCGGGACAGGGGCTTACGAGCAGTACTTC
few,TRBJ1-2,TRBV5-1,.,CASSLNYRVFRNYGYTF,TGCGCCAGCAGCCTTAATTACAGGGTTTTCAGAAACTATGGCTACACCTTC
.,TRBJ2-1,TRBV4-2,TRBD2,CASSQVTSGGYNEQFF,TGTGCCAGCAGCCAAGTAACTAGCGGGGGTTACAATGAGCAGTTCTTC
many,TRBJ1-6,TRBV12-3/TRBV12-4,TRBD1,CASSRGGQGLGGSPLHF,TGTGCCAGCAGTCGCGGGGGACAGGGGCTCGGGGGGTCACCCCTCCACTTT
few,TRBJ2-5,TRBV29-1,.,CSGILETQYF,TGCAGCGGGATCCTGGAGACCCAGTACTTC
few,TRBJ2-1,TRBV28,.,CASSNGGVYNEQFF,TGTGCCAGCAGCAACGGAGGGGTCTACAATGAGCAGTTCTTC
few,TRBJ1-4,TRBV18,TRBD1,CASSPRGQLGEKLFF,TGTGCCAGCTCACCACGGGGACAGCTTGGAGAAAAACTGTTTTTT
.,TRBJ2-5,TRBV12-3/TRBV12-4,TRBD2,CASRNSGGAETQYF,TGTGCCAGCAGAAATAGCGGGGGGGCGGAGACCCAGTACTTC
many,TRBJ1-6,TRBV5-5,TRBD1,CASSFGFDRVMNSPLHF,TGTGCCAGCAGCTTCGGATTCGACAGGGTGATGAATTCACCCCTCCACTTT
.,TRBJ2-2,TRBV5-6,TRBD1,CASSSPGQGPAGELFF,TGTGCCAGCAGCTCGCCGGGACAGGGGCCGGCCGGGGAGCTGTTTTTT
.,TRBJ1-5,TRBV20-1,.,CSARDPTVRGAQHF,TGCAGTGCTAGAGATCCCACAGTCCGGGGGGCCCAGCATTTT
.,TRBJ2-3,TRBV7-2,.,CASSLWQGLTDTQYF,TGTGCCAGCAGCTTATGGCAGGGGCTCACAGATACGCAGTATTTT
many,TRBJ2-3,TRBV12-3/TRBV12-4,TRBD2,CASTWVLALDTQYF,TGTGCCAGCACCTGGGTACTAGCGCTTGATACGCAGTATTTT
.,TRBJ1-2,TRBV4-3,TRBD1,CASSQDRDRSYGYTF,TGCGCCAGCAGCCAAGACAGGGACAGGTCCTATGGCTACACCTTC
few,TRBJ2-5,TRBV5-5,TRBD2,CASSQGTSGKETQYF,TGTGCCAGCAGCCAGGGGACTAGCGGTAAAGAGACCCAGTACTTC
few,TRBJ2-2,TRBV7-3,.,CASSRRTGLNTGELFF,TGTGCCAGCAGCCGACGAACGGGGCTGAACACCGGGGAGCTGTTTTTT